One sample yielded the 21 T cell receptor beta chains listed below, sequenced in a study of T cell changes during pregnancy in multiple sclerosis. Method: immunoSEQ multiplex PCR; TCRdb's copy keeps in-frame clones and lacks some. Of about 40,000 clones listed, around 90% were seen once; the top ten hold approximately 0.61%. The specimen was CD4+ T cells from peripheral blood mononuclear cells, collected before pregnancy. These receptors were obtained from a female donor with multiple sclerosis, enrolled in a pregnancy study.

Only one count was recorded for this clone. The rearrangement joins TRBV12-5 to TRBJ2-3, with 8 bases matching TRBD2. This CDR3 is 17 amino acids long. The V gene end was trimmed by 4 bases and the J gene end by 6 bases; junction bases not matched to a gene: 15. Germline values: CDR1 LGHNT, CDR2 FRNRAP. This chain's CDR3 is CASGSPPSGGRTDTQYF. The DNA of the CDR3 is TGTGCTAGTGGTTCCCCACCCTCGGGAGGGCGGACGGATACGCAGTATTTT.

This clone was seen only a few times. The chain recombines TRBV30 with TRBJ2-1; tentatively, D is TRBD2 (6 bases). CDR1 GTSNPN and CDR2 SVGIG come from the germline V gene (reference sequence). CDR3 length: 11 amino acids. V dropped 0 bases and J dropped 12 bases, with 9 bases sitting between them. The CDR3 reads CAWSVGRGQFF. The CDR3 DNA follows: TGTGCCTGGAGTGTTGGGCGGGGGCAGTTCTTC.

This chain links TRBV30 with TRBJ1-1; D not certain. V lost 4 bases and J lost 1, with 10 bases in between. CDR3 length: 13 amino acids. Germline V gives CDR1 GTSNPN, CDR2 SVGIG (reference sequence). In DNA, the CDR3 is TGTGCCTGGATAGCAGAAAGGAACACTGAAGCTTTCTTT. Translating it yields CAWIAERNTEAFF.

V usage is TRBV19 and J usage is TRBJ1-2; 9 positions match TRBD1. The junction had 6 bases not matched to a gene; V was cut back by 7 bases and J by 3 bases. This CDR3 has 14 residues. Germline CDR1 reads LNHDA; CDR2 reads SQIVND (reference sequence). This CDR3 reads CASNKQGADYGYTF. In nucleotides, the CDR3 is TGTGCCAGTAACAAACAGGGGGCGGACTATGGCTACACCTTC. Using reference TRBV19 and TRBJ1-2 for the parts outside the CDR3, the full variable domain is DGGITQSPKYLFRKEGQNVTLSCEQNLNHDAMYWYRQDPGQGLRLIYYSQIVNDFQKGDIAEGYSVSREKKESFPLTVTSAQKNPTAFYLCASNKQGADYGYTFGSGTRLTVV.

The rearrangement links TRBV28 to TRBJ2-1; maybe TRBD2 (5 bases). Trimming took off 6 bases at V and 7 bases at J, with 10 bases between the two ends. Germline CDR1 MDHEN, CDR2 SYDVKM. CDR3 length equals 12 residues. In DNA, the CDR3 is TGTGCCAGCAGACCGGGGTGGAATGAGCAGTTCTTC. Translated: CASRPGWNEQFF.

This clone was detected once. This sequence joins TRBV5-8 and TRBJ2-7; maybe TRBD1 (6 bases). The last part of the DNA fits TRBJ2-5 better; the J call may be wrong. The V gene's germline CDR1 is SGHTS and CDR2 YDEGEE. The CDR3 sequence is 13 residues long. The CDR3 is CASPPSVRGTQYF. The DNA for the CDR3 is TGTGCCAGCCCTCCCTCGGTCAGGGGGACCCAGTACTTC.

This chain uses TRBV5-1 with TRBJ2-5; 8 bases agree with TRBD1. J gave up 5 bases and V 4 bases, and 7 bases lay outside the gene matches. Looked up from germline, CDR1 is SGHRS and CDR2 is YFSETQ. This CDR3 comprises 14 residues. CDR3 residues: CASSLGQATETQYF. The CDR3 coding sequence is TGCGCCAGCAGCCTGGGACAGGCAACGGAGACCCAGTACTTC.

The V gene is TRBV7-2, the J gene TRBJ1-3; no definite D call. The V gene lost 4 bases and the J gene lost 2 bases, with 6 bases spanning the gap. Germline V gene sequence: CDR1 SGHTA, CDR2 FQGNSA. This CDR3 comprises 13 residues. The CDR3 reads CASSSIPGNTIYF. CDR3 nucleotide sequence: TGTGCCAGCAGCTCTATCCCTGGAAACACCATATATTTT.

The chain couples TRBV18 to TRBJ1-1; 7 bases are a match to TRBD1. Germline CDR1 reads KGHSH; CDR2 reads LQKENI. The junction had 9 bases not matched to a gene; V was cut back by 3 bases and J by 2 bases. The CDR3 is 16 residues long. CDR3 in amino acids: CASSPSSGGGNTEAFF. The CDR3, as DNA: TGTGCCAGCTCACCGTCCTCGGGAGGGGGCAACACTGAAGCTTTCTTT.

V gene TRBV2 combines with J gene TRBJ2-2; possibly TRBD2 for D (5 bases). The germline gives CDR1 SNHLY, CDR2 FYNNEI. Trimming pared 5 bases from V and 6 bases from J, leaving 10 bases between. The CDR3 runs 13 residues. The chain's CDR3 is CASSLDGAGELFF. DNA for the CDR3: TGTGCCAGCAGTTTGGACGGGGCCGGGGAGCTGTTTTTT.

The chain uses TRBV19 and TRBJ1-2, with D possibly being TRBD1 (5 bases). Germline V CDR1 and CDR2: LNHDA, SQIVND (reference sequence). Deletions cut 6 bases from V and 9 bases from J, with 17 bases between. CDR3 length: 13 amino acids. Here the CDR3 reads CASREGPASSYTF. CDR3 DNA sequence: TGTGCCAGTAGGGAGGGGCCAGCCTCAAGCTACACCTTC.

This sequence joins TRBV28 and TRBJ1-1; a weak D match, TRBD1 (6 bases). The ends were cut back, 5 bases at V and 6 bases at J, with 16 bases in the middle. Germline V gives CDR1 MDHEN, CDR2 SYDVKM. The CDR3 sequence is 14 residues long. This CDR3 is CASSPYRQASEAFF. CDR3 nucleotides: TGTGCCAGCAGTCCATATCGACAGGCCTCTGAAGCTTTCTTT.

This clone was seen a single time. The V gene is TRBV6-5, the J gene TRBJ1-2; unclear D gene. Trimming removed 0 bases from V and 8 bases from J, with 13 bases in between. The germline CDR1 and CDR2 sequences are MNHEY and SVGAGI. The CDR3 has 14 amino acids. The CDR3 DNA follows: TGTGCCAGCAGTTACTCGATTGGCCGCCAGGGCTACACCTTC. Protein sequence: CASSYSIGRQGYTF.

Here the CDR3 reads CATLQAASGYTF. The CDR3 DNA is TGTGCCACCCTACAGGCTGCTTCTGGCTACACCTTC. V and J are TRBV19 and TRBJ1-2; D may be TRBD1 (5 bases). Germline CDR1 and CDR2: LNHDA and SQIVND (reference sequence). This CDR3 contains 12 residues. Trimming stripped 10 bases from V and 7 bases from J, with 16 bases between.

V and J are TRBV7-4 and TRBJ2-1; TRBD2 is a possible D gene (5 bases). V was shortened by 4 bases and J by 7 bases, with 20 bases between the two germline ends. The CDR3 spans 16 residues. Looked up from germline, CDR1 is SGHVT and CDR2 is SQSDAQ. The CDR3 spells CASSSLPSRTLNEQFF. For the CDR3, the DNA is TGTGCCAGCAGCTCTCTCCCTAGCCGCACCCTTAATGAGCAGTTCTTC.

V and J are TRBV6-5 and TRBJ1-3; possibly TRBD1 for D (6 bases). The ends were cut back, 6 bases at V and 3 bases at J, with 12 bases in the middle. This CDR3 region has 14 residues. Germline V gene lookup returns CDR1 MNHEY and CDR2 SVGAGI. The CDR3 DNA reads TGTGCCAGCAGCTCGGACAGCCTTGGAAACACCATATATTTT. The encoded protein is CASSSDSLGNTIYF.

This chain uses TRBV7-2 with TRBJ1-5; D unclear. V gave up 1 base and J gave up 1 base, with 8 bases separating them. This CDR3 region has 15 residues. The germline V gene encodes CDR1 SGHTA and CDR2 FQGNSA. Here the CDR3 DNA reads TGTGCCAGCAGCTTAGGGCAGAGGAGCAATCAGCCCCAGCATTTT. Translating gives CASSLGQRSNQPQHF.

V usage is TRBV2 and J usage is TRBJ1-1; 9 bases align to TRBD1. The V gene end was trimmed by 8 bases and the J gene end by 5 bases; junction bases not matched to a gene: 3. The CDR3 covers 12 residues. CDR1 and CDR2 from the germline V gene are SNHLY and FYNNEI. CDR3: CASGQGSTEAFF. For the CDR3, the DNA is TGTGCCAGCGGACAGGGGAGTACTGAAGCTTTCTTT.

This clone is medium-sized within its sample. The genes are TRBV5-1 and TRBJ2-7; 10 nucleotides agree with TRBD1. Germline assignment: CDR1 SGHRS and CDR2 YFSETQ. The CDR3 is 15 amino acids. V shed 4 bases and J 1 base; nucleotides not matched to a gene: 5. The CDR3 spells CASSREDRGSYEQYF. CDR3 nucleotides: TGCGCCAGCAGCAGAGAGGACAGGGGGTCCTACGAGCAGTACTTC.

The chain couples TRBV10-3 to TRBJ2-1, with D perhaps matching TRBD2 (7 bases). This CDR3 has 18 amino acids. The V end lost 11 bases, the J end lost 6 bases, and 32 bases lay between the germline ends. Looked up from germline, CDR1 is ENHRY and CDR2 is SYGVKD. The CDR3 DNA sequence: TGTGCCTCCTTAAGGGGTCCCGGGGGGCGAGCTCTGGGCAATGAGCAGTTCTTC. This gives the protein CASLRGPGGRALGNEQFF.

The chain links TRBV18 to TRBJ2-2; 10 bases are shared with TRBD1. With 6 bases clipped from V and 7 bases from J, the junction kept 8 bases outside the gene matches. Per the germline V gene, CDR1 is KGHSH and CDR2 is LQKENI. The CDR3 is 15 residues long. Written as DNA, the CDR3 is TGTGCCAGCTCCCGCGGGACAGGGGAGATCGGGGAGCTGTTTTTT. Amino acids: CASSRGTGEIGELFF.